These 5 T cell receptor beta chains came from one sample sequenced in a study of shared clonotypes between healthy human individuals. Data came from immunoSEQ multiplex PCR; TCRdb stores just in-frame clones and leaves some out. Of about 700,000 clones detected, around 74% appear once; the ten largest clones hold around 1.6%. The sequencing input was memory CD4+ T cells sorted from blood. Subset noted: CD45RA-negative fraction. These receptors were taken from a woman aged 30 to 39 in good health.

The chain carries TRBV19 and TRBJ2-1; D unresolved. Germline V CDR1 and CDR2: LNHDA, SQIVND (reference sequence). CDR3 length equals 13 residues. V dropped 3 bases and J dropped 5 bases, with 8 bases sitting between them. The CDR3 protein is CASSISLDNEQFF. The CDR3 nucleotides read TGTGCCAGTAGTATTTCCTTAGACAATGAGCAGTTCTTC. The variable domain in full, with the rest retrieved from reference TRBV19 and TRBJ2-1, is DGGITQSPKYLFRKEGQNVTLSCEQNLNHDAMYWYRQDPGQGLRLIYYSQIVNDFQKGDIAEGYSVSREKKESFPLTVTSAQKNPTAFYLCASSISLDNEQFFGPGTRLTVL.

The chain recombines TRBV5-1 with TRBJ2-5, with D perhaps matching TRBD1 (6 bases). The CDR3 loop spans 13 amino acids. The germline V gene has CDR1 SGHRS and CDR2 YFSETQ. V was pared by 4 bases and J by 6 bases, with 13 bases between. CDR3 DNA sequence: TGCGCCAGCAGCGCGTTACAGGGACAGACCCAGTACTTC. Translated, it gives CASSALQGQTQYF.

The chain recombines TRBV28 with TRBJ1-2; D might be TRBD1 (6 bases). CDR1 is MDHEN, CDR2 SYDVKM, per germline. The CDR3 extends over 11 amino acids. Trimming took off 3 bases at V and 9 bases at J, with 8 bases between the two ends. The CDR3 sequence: CASSLGARYTF. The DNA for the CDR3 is TGTGCCAGCAGTTTGGGGGCCCGCTACACCTTC.

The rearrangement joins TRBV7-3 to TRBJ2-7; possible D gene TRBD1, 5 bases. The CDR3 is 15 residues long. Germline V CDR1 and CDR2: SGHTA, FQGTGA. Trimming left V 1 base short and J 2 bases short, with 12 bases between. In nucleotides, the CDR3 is TGTGCCAGCAGCTTAAATCGTGGGGCCGCCTACGAGCAGTACTTC. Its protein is CASSLNRGAAYEQYF.

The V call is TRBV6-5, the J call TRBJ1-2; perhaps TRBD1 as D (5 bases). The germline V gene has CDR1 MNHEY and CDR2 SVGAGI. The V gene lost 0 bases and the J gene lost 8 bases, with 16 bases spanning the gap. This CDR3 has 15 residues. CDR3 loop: CASSYSGGTDKGYTF. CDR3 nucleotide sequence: TGTGCCAGCAGTTACTCGGGGGGGACGGACAAGGGCTACACCTTC.